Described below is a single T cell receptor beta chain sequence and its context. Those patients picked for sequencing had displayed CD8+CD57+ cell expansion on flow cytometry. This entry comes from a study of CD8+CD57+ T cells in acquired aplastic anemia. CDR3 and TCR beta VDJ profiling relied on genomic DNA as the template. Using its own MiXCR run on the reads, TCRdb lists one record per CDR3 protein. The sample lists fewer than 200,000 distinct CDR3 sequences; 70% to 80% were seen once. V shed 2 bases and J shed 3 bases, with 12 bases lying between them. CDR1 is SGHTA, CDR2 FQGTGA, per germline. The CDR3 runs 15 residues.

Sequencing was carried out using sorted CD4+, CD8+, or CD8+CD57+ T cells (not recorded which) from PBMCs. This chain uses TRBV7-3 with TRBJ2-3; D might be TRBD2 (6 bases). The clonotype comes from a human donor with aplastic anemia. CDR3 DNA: TGTGCCAGCAGCTTACAAGGGACTGGAACAGATACGCAGTATTTT. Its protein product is CASSLQGTGTDTQYF.